This T cell receptor beta chain was captured in a study of T cell repertoires in cytomegalovirus infection. In the study overall: A matching HLA type, together with CMV infection, was signaled by public TCR beta signatures.

TCRdb fed the reads into MiXCR, producing one record per CDR3 protein. Of about 250,000 distinct CDR3 sequences in the sample, about 15% were seen once. Study-wide findings and caveats: Ex vivo, HLA-C-restricted CMV-specific TCR beta clonotypes prevailed over the rest of the response.

Germline loops: CDR1 SGDLS, CDR2 YYNGEE. With 3 bases removed from V and 6 bases from J, the gap between germline ends came to 10 bases. The CDR3 is 13 amino acids. This clonotype has only a few counts. Its antigen is unknown. The genes are TRBV9 and TRBJ2-1; D uncertain. This clonotype was sampled from a human donor in good health (CMV status not recorded). Some clones in this sample may be carry-over from other donors' samples. Sequencing was done on a sample of CD8+ T cells from PBMCs. CDR3 region: CASSATLLNEQFF. The CDR3 region has the DNA TGTGCCAGCAGCGCGACGCTCCTCAATGAGCAGTTCTTC.